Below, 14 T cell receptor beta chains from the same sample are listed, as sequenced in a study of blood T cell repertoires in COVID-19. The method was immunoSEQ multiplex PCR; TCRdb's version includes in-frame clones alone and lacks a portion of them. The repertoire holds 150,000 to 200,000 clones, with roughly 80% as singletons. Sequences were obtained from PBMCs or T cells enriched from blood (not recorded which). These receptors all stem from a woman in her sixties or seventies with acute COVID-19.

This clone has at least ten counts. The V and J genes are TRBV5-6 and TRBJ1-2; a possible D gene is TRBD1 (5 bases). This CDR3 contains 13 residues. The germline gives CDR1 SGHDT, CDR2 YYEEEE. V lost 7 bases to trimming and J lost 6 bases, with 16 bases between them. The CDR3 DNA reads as TGTGCCAGCGGACGCCCTGGGGGGGATGGCTACACCTTC. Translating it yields CASGRPGGDGYTF.

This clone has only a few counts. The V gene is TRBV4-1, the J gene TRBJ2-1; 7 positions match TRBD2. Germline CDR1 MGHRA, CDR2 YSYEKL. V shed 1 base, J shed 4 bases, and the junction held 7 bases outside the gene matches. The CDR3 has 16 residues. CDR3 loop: CASSQGPSGTYNEQFF. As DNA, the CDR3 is TGCGCCAGCAGCCAAGGGCCTAGCGGAACGTACAATGAGCAGTTCTTC.

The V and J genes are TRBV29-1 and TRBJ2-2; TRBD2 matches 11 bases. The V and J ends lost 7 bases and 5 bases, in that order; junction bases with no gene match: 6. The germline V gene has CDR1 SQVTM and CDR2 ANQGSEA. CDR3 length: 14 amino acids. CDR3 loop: CSAIRTSGTGELFF. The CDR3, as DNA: TGCAGCGCCATCAGGACTAGCGGGACCGGGGAGCTGTTTTTT.

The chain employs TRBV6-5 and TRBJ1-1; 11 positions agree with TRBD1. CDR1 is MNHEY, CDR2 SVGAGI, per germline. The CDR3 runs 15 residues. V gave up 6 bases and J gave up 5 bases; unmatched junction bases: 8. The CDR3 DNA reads TGTGCCAGCAGCTCCGGACAGGGGGCGCGGACTGAAGCTTTCTTT. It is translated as CASSSGQGARTEAFF.

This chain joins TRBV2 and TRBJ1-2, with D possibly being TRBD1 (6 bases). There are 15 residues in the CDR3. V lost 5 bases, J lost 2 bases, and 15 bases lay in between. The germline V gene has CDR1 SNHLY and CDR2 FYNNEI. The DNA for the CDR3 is TGTGCCAGCAGTAGAGACAGGTCAGCAAACTATGGCTACACCTTC. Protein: CASSRDRSANYGYTF.

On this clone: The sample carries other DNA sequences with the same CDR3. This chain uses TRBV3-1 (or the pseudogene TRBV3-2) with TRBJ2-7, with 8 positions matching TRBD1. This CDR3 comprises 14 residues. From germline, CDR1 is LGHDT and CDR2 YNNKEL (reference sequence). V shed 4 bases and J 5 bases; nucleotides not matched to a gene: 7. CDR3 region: CASSPGQGVDEQYF. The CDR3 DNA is TGTGCCAGCAGCCCCGGACAGGGTGTGGACGAGCAGTACTTC.

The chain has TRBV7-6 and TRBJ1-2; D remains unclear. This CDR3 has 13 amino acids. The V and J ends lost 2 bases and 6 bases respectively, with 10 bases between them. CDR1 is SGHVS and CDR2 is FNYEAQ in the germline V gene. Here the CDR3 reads CASSLFSDNGYTF. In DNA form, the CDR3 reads TGTGCCAGCAGCTTATTCTCAGATAATGGCTACACCTTC.

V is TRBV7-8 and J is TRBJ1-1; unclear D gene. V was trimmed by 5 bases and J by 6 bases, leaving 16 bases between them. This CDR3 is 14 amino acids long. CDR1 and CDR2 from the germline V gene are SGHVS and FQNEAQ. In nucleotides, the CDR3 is TGTGCCAGCAGCCTGGACGGGGAGAGGGCTGAAGCTTTCTTT. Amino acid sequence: CASSLDGERAEAFF.

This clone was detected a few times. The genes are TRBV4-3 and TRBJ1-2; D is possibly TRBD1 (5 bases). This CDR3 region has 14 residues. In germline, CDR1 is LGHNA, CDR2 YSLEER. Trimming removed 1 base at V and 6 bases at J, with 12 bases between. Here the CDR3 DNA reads TGCGCCAGCAGCCAAGTTACGGGGGTCCATGGCTACACCTTC. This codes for CASSQVTGVHGYTF.

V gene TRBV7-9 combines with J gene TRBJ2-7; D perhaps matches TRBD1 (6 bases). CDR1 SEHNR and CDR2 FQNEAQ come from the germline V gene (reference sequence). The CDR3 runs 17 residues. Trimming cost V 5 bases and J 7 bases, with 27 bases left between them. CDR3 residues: CASSAGLAGRQAREQYV. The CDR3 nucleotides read TGTGCCAGCAGCGCAGGGTTGGCAGGAAGACAGGCTAGGGAGCAGTACGTC.

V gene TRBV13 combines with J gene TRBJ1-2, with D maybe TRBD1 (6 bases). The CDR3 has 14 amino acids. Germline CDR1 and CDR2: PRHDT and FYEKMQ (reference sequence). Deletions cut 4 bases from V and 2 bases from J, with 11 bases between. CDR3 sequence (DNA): TGTGCCAGCAGCTACGGACAGTCCAACTATGGCTACACCTTC. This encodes CASSYGQSNYGYTF.

In nucleotides, the CDR3 is TGTGCCAGCAGCCCTCGTAGTTGGGAGGGCCCTTATGAGCAGTTCTTC. It is translated as CASSPRSWEGPYEQFF. V usage is TRBV9 and J usage is TRBJ2-1, with 7 positions matching TRBD2. CDR1 SGDLS and CDR2 YYNGEE come from the germline V gene. J lost 8 bases, V lost 4 bases, and 15 bases had no gene match. This CDR3 has 16 residues.

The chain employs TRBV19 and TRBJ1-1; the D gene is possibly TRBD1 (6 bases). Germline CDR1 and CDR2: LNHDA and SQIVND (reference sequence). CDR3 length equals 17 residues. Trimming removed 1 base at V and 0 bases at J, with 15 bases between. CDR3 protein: CASSIGRARGMNTEAFF. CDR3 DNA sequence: TGTGCCAGTAGTATAGGTCGGGCGAGGGGGATGAACACTGAAGCTTTCTTT.

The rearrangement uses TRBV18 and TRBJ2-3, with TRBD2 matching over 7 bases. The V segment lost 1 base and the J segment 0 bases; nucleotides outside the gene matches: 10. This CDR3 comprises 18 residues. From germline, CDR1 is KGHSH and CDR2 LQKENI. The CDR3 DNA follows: TGTGCCAGCTCACCACGTCTAGCGGTTGGTTCTAGCACAGATACGCAGTATTTT. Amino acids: CASSPRLAVGSSTDTQYF.